The T cell receptor beta chain described here comes from a study of metastatic and nonmetastatic thyroid tumors. Through MiXCR, TCRdb re-clonotyped the PCR reads. The table has 50,000 or so clones, around a sixth seen once; the top ten hold roughly 3%. Nobody among the patients had been given any treatment before thyroid surgery. On this clone itself: Germline is not matched at one junction end, which may reflect a read error. The same CDR3 is also encoded by other DNA sequences in this sample.

The sequenced material came from blood. The TCR originated in a female donor with papillary thyroid cancer or a benign thyroid nodule (not recorded which). Some clones in this sample may be carry-over from other donors' samples.

DNA of the CDR3: TGTGCTAGCAGCTCCCGCGATGAGCAGTTCTTC. Residues: CASSSRDEQFF. The chain joins TRBV9 to TRBJ2-1; D remains ambiguous. From germline, CDR1 is SGDLS and CDR2 YYNGEE. This CDR3 region has 11 residues.